The sequence of this T cell receptor beta chain was determined in a study of T-cell reconstitution after alpha-beta-depleted transplantation in children. General study points: Diversity of TCRbeta at day 60 was high in some patients, arising from surviving recipient T cells and thymic progenitors. At one year after transplant, newly produced T cells mostly accounted for T-cell counts and diversity. Approximately two months post-transplant, alpha-beta T cells reportedly originated from several hundred expanded graft clones.

This sample's TCRbeta library carried unique molecular identifier barcodes. Each CDR3 protein is one row after TCRdb ran MiXCR on the PCR reads. The sample holds about 580,000 distinct CDR3 sequences, roughly a quarter seen once. Germline CDR1 is SGHRS and CDR2 is YFSETQ. The CDR3 spans 13 residues. Trimming removed 6 bases from V and 3 bases from J; junction bases left unmatched: 5. On this clonotype: What it binds is unknown.

The material sequenced was PBMCs, taken before TCRalphabeta/CD19-depleted stem cell transplant. This clonotype was sampled from a boy younger than two with Wiskott-Aldrich syndrome, due to receive a stem cell transplant. This chain connects TRBV5-1 to TRBJ2-7, with 8 bases identical to TRBD1. CDR3 amino acids: CASTTGTGYEQYF. The CDR3 nucleotides read TGCGCCAGCACAACCGGGACAGGCTACGAGCAGTACTTC.